The present T cell receptor beta chain was sequenced within a study of cytomegalovirus exposure and HLA in healthy donors. CDR1 is SGHNT and CDR2 is YYREEE in the germline V gene (reference sequence). Trimming removed 9 bases at V and 6 bases at J, with 21 bases between. The CDR3 contains 14 residues. Donors counted as nominally healthy when sampled, yet unrecorded immune exposures were likely. A multiplex PCR was run with 60 Vbeta primers and 13 Jbeta primers. The method was immunoSEQ multiplex PCR; TCRdb's version includes in-frame clones alone and lacks a portion of them. The sample shows over 100,000 clones, about 73% of them seen only once. Whole-study findings and limits: Because they were indistinguishable, some V segments, including TRBV6-2 and TRBV6-3, were excluded. Later analysis found that TCR beta chains associated with HLA were more clonally expanded than other, equally common chains.

In the case of this clone: Its antigen remains unidentified.

Sequencing was done on a sample of PBMCs. The chain is built from TRBV5-4 and TRBJ1-2; TRBD1 might be the D (5 bases). The source is a woman aged 30 to 39 in good health and CMV-seropositive. The CDR3 loop reads CATRPGGWRDGYTF. CDR3 nucleotides: TGTGCCACCCGACCTGGGGGTTGGAGGGATGGCTACACCTTC.